A single sample gave rise to the 32 T cell receptor beta chains below, sequenced in a study of cytomegalovirus exposure and HLA in healthy donors. PCR used 60 Vbeta primers and 13 Jbeta primers. The data were produced by immunoSEQ multiplex PCR, yet TCRdb's version contains in-frame clones alone and is incomplete. The sample records 150,000 to 200,000 clones, around 79% being singletons. Input material: PBMCs. Receptors were obtained from a woman aged 40 to 55 in good health and CMV-seronegative.

This clone was detected a few times. This chain connects TRBV5-4 to TRBJ1-4, with 7 positions matching TRBD1. Germline trimming cut 5 bases from V and 7 bases from J; bases unmatched to any gene: 2. Germline V CDR1 and CDR2: SGHNT, YYREEE (reference sequence). The CDR3 extends over 12 amino acids. The CDR3 sequence is CASRRDSEKLFF. DNA for the CDR3: TGTGCCAGCAGAAGGGACAGTGAAAAACTGTTTTTT.

In its sample, this clone was seen once. This chain uses TRBV6-5 with TRBJ2-3; a possible D gene is TRBD2 (5 bases). Germline CDR1 is MNHEY and CDR2 is SVGAGI. This CDR3 contains 14 residues. Trimming shortened V by 6 bases and J by 5 bases, and 15 bases separated the two germline ends. CDR3 loop: CASSQRGAVDTQYF. DNA of the CDR3: TGTGCCAGCAGCCAACGGGGTGCTGTAGATACGCAGTATTTT.

The chain links TRBV27 to TRBJ1-5; perhaps TRBD1 as D (6 bases). The CDR3 is made up of 17 amino acids. The germline CDR1 and CDR2 sequences are MNHEY and SMNVEV (reference sequence). Trimming removed 4 bases at V and 1 base at J, with 17 bases between. The CDR3 reads CASSSTTTGRSNQPQHF. CDR3 in DNA: TGTGCCAGCAGTTCCACTACTACAGGGAGAAGCAATCAGCCCCAGCATTTT.

The rearrangement links TRBV11-3 to TRBJ1-1; D is unclear. CDR3 length: 12 amino acids. CDR1 and CDR2 from the germline V gene are SGHNT and YENEEA. Trimming pared 5 bases from V and 4 bases from J, leaving 8 bases between. The CDR3 DNA follows: TGTGCCAGCAGCGAGGGCGCCACTGAAGCTTTCTTT. It is translated as CASSEGATEAFF.

The chain combines TRBV5-4 with TRBJ2-3; TRBD1 aligns across 8 bases. V lost 1 base, J lost 3 bases, and 4 bases stayed unmatched. Germline V gene lookup returns CDR1 SGHNT and CDR2 YYREEE (reference sequence). The CDR3 runs to 15 residues. CDR3 sequence: CASSLRTGTTDTQYF. CDR3 coding DNA: TGTGCCAGCAGCTTGCGGACAGGGACGACAGATACGCAGTATTTT. Looking up the rest from reference TRBV5-4 and TRBJ2-3 gives the full variable domain: ETGVTQSPTHLIKTRGQQVTLRCSSQSGHNTVSWYQQALGQGPQFIFQYYREEENGRGNFPPRFSGLQFPNYSSELNVNALELDDSALYLCASSLRTGTTDTQYFGPGTRLTVL.

This sequence joins TRBV5-1 and TRBJ1-2; D unresolved. The CDR3 totals 12 residues. The V end lost 4 bases, the J end lost 4 bases, and 8 bases lay between the germline ends. Germline V lookup: CDR1 SGHRS, CDR2 YFSETQ. The CDR3, as DNA: TGCGCCAGCAGCCCTATCGGCTATGGCTACACCTTC. Translation: CASSPIGYGYTF.

The chain combines TRBV25-1 with TRBJ1-2, with D perhaps matching TRBD1 (5 bases). CDR3 length: 11 amino acids. Germline V CDR1 and CDR2: MGHDK, SYGVNS. With 5 bases removed from V and 7 bases from J, the gap between germline ends came to 8 bases. The CDR3 DNA is TGTGCCAGCAGTACAGGTTTTGGCTACACCTTC. It codes for CASSTGFGYTF.

The CDR3 loop is CASSSPGHHTEAFF. The CDR3 DNA follows: TGTGCCAGCAGCTCCCCCGGACACCACACTGAAGCTTTCTTT. The chain is built from TRBV7-8 and TRBJ1-1; maybe TRBD1 (5 bases). Deletions cut 4 bases from V and 3 bases from J, with 12 bases between. The germline V gene has CDR1 SGHVS and CDR2 FQNEAQ. The CDR3 is made up of 14 amino acids.

The rearrangement links TRBV9 to TRBJ2-5; 11 nucleotides agree with TRBD2. Germline CDR1 reads SGDLS; CDR2 reads YYNGEE. The CDR3 has 16 amino acids. The V and J ends lost 2 bases and 1 base, in that order; junction bases with no gene match: 4. The CDR3 spells CASSVAGTSGQETQYF. Here the CDR3 DNA reads TGTGCCAGCAGCGTGGCAGGGACTAGCGGCCAAGAGACCCAGTACTTC.

This chain links TRBV19 with TRBJ1-1, with 9 positions matching TRBD1. The CDR3 covers 12 residues. Germline CDR1 is LNHDA and CDR2 is SQIVND (reference sequence). Losses at the gene ends were 4 bases for V and 8 bases for J; bases not matched to a gene: 2. In DNA, the CDR3 is TGTGCCAGTAGTAGGGGACAGGGAGAAGCTTTCTTT. Its translation: CASSRGQGEAFF.

This chain joins TRBV7-9 and TRBJ2-7; 8 nucleotides match TRBD2. The V gene end was trimmed by 5 bases and the J gene end by 5 bases; junction bases not matched to a gene: 5. Germline values: CDR1 SEHNR, CDR2 FQNEAQ (reference sequence). This CDR3 spans 13 amino acids. Written as DNA, the CDR3 is TGTGCCAGCAGCCAGCGGGGGATCGACGAGCAGTACTTC. Protein sequence: CASSQRGIDEQYF.

This sequence joins TRBV2 and TRBJ2-7, with D possibly being TRBD1 (5 bases). This CDR3 is 13 amino acids long. The ends were cut back, 6 bases at V and 5 bases at J, with 14 bases in the middle. CDR1 is SNHLY, CDR2 FYNNEI, per germline. The DNA of the CDR3 is TGTGCCAGCAGGATGGACACCAGGGACGAGCAGTACTTC. It codes for CASRMDTRDEQYF.

J is TRBJ2-3 and V is TRBV6-1, with 7 bases that match TRBD2. The trim removed 0 bases at V and 2 bases at J, leaving 8 bases unmatched. CDR3 length: 17 amino acids. CDR1 is MNHNS, CDR2 SASEGT, per germline. CDR3: CASSEAGRGSFTDTQYF. Here the CDR3 DNA reads TGTGCCAGCAGTGAAGCGGGGCGGGGGAGTTTCACAGATACGCAGTATTTT.

The chain joins TRBV7-9 to TRBJ1-2; unclear D gene. Germline loops: CDR1 SEHNR, CDR2 FQNEAQ (reference sequence). V lost 1 base and J 7 bases, leaving 13 bases between the germline ends. This CDR3 comprises 14 residues. CDR3 nucleotide sequence: TGTGCCAGCAGCTTAGAGGCAGTGACGGGTGGCTACACCTTC. Translating it yields CASSLEAVTGGYTF.

The V call is TRBV6-5, the J call TRBJ1-1; D possibly corresponds to TRBD1 (6 bases). The germline CDR1 and CDR2 sequences are MNHEY and SVGAGI. Trimming stripped 6 bases from V and 7 bases from J, with 15 bases between. The CDR3 extends over 13 amino acids. CDR3 sequence reads: CASRLGQFNEAFF. CDR3 DNA: TGTGCCAGCAGACTCGGACAGTTTAATGAAGCTTTCTTT.

The chain carries TRBV4-2 and TRBJ2-6; TRBD2 matches at 8 bases. This CDR3 spans 19 amino acids. Germline V CDR1 and CDR2: LGHNA, YNFKEQ. Losses at the gene ends were 1 base for V and 4 bases for J; bases not matched to a gene: 12. The CDR3 here is CASSQAGTRVSPGANVLTF. Written as DNA, the CDR3 is TGTGCCAGCAGCCAAGCCGGGACTAGAGTTTCCCCCGGGGCCAACGTCCTGACTTTC.

This chain joins TRBV2 and TRBJ2-1, with TRBD1 as a possible D gene (6 bases). The V and J ends lost 2 bases and 3 bases respectively, with 14 bases between them. CDR1 is SNHLY, CDR2 FYNNEI, per germline. The CDR3 totals 16 residues. The CDR3 loop is CASSERPGQSYNEQFF. Here the CDR3 DNA reads TGTGCCAGCAGTGAAAGACCCGGACAGAGCTACAATGAGCAGTTCTTC.

The chain links TRBV5-4 to TRBJ2-3, with 7 bases matching TRBD2. CDR3 length equals 15 residues. The V gene's germline CDR1 is SGHNT and CDR2 YYREEE (reference sequence). With 3 bases clipped from V and 4 bases from J, the junction kept 8 bases outside the gene matches. This CDR3 is CASSWLGAGPDTQYF. The CDR3 DNA reads as TGTGCCAGCAGCTGGCTGGGAGCGGGGCCAGATACGCAGTATTTT.

CDR3 DNA: TGCGCCAGCAGCTCTGCGGGGGGGCCGGACACCGGGGAGCTGTTTTTT. Residues: CASSSAGGPDTGELFF. V gene TRBV5-1 combines with J gene TRBJ2-2, with 9 positions matching TRBD2. J was trimmed by 3 bases and V by 3 bases; bases with no gene match: 6. This CDR3 is 16 amino acids long. Germline CDR1 is SGHRS and CDR2 is YFSETQ.

CDR3 in DNA: TGTGCCAGCAGCGTAGGGTCAGGTTGGACAGATACGCAGTATTTT. This codes for CASSVGSGWTDTQYF. The rearrangement joins TRBV9 to TRBJ2-3, with D unclear. This CDR3 contains 15 residues. CDR1 is SGDLS, CDR2 YYNGEE, per germline. Trimming removed 0 bases from V and 3 bases from J, with 11 bases in between.

Worth noting for this clone: One end of the junction does not line up with germline, which may come from a read error. The V gene is TRBV19, the J gene TRBJ2-2; D not resolved. Germline V gene sequence: CDR1 LNHDA, CDR2 SQIVND (reference sequence). The CDR3 is 15 amino acids. Here the CDR3 DNA reads TGTGCCAGTAGTAGCCGGGTGGCGAACCCCGGGGAGCTGTTTTTT. Its protein product is CASSSRVANPGELFF.

The chain has TRBV7-8 and TRBJ2-4; 9 positions agree with TRBD1. Trimming cost V 5 bases and J 4 bases; bases outside gene matches: 3. This CDR3 is built from 14 residues. Germline values: CDR1 SGHVS, CDR2 FQNEAQ. CDR3 loop: CASSTGGPKNIQYF. The CDR3 DNA reads TGTGCCAGCAGCACAGGGGGCCCAAAAAACATTCAGTACTTC. The full variable domain, rest sourced from reference TRBV7-8 and TRBJ2-4, is GAGVSQSPRYKVAKRGQDVALRCDPISGHVSLFWYQQALGQGPEFLTYFQNEAQLDKSGLPSDRFFAERPEGSVSTLKIQRTQQEDSAVYLCASSTGGPKNIQYFGAGTRLSVL.

The genes are TRBV6-1 and TRBJ2-7; D is possibly TRBD2 (6 bases). The CDR3 extends over 14 amino acids. The ends were cut back, 7 bases at V and 7 bases at J, with 20 bases in the middle. CDR1 is MNHNS and CDR2 is SASEGT in the germline V gene. This CDR3 reads CASIMGGDRGEQYF. The CDR3 nucleotides read TGTGCCAGCATTATGGGCGGGGACCGGGGTGAGCAGTACTTC.

This rearrangement joins TRBV6-6 to TRBJ1-2, with D perhaps matching TRBD1 (6 bases). In germline, CDR1 is MNHNY, CDR2 SVGAGI (reference sequence). Trimming shortened V by 5 bases and J by 2 bases, and 15 bases separated the two germline ends. The CDR3 has 15 amino acids. The CDR3 DNA reads as TGTGCCAGCAGTGATCACAGGGTGGGGAACTATGGCTACACCTTC. Translating it yields CASSDHRVGNYGYTF.

The V call is TRBV5-1, the J call TRBJ2-2; a possible D gene is TRBD1 (6 bases). The CDR3 runs 15 residues. The V end lost 0 bases, the J end lost 3 bases, and 9 bases lay between the germline ends. CDR1 is SGHRS and CDR2 is YFSETQ in the germline V gene. The CDR3 nucleotides are TGCGCCAGCAGCTTGGCACAGGGCGACACCGGGGAGCTGTTTTTT. Translating it yields CASSLAQGDTGELFF.

This clone showed up just once. The gene calls are TRBV7-7 and TRBJ2-3, with 8 bases identical to TRBD1. There are 14 residues in the CDR3. After removal of 3 bases from V and 2 bases from J, the junction contained 1 base not matched to a gene. Germline V CDR1 and CDR2: SSHAT, FNYEAQ (reference sequence). As DNA, the CDR3 is TGTGCCAGCAGCTTGGGACAGGCCACAGATACGCAGTATTTT. As protein: CASSLGQATDTQYF.

The V and J genes are TRBV6-1 and TRBJ2-1, with TRBD2 matching over 10 bases. The junction had 12 bases not matched to a gene; V was cut back by 8 bases and J by 8 bases. CDR1 and CDR2 from the germline V gene are MNHNS and SASEGT. This CDR3 region has 15 residues. CDR3 residues: CASARALAGSDEQFF. The CDR3 coding sequence is TGTGCCAGCGCCAGGGCACTAGCGGGGAGTGATGAGCAGTTCTTC.

This clone was seen only a few times. The genes are TRBV19 and TRBJ2-3; no reliable D call. Trimming left V 5 bases short and J 1 base short, with 10 bases between. CDR3 size: 14 residues. Per the germline V gene, CDR1 is LNHDA and CDR2 is SQIVND (reference sequence). The CDR3 region is CASSLGQGTDTQYF. The CDR3 DNA is TGTGCCAGTAGTTTAGGGCAGGGCACAGATACGCAGTATTTT.

The chain couples TRBV5-4 to TRBJ2-3; 10 bases map to TRBD1. Germline V gives CDR1 SGHNT, CDR2 YYREEE (reference sequence). V was clipped by 5 bases and J by 3 bases; unmatched bases: 6. CDR3 length: 15 amino acids. CDR3 DNA sequence: TGTGCCAGCAGACAAGGACAGGGGGAGACAGATACGCAGTATTTT. Translation gives CASRQGQGETDTQYF.

J is TRBJ2-3 and V is TRBV28; D unclear. Germline-derived CDR1 and CDR2 are MDHEN and SYDVKM. Between the trimmed V and J ends, which lost 8 bases and 5 bases, there was a span of 5 bases. This CDR3 spans 10 amino acids. Written as DNA, the CDR3 is TGTGCCAGCGGGCTAGATACGCAGTATTTT. Encoded protein: CASGLDTQYF.

V and J are TRBV28 and TRBJ2-3; TRBD2 agrees at 7 bases. The V gene's germline CDR1 is MDHEN and CDR2 SYDVKM. The ends lost 3 bases at V and 7 bases at J; junction bases unmatched: 13. The CDR3 runs 16 residues. CDR3 region: CASSFTGTGLVYTQYF. CDR3 sequence (DNA): TGTGCCAGCAGTTTCACCGGGACTGGACTAGTGTATACGCAGTATTTT.

The chain joins TRBV29-1 to TRBJ1-4, with 7 bases lining up with TRBD1. Germline CDR1 SQVTM, CDR2 ANQGSEA. The CDR3 is made up of 17 amino acids. Trimming took 4 bases from V and 3 from J; bases not matched to a gene: 14. CDR3 sequence: CSVVIGTAVDPNEKLFF. CDR3 in DNA: TGCAGCGTTGTGATAGGGACAGCGGTTGACCCTAATGAAAAACTGTTTTTT.